The 19 T cell receptor beta chains given below trace back to one sample, sequenced in a study of CD8 T cells in Susac syndrome. Reverse transcription of roughly 0.45 to 1 ug RNA was performed with random hexamers. TCRdb used MiXCR to reprocess the immunoSEQ multiplex PCR reads, holding one entry per CDR3 protein. Of approximately 160,000 distinct CDR3 sequences in the sample, about 92% were seen once. Source material: CD4+ T cells from PBMCs. The receptors come from a human donor in good health.

The chain carries TRBV18 and TRBJ2-7; D is tentatively TRBD1 or TRBD2 (5 bases each). The CDR3 is 13 residues long. Germline assignment: CDR1 KGHSH and CDR2 LQKENI. The V gene lost 2 bases and the J gene lost 6 bases, with 11 bases spanning the gap. The CDR3 region is CASSPFRGREQYF. CDR3 DNA: TGTGCCAGCTCACCATTCCGGGGACGCGAGCAGTACTTC.

The V and J genes are TRBV20-1 and TRBJ2-7, with TRBD1 matching 9 bases. The CDR3 runs 15 residues. Germline CDR1 DFQATT, CDR2 SNEGSKA (reference sequence). With V trimmed by 4 bases and J by 5 bases, 12 bases remained unmatched. CDR3 amino acids: CSAKPQQGAYDEQYF. The CDR3 DNA follows: TGCAGTGCTAAACCACAACAGGGGGCTTACGACGAGCAGTACTTC.

The chain carries TRBV23-1 and TRBJ1-3; no definite D call. TRBV23-1 is noted as an ORF with a role that remains uncertain. V lost 3 bases and J lost 4, with 10 bases in between. The CDR3 is 14 residues long. This CDR3 is CASSHWVSGNTIYF. The CDR3, as DNA: TGCGCCAGCAGTCATTGGGTTTCCGGAAACACCATATATTTT.

This chain connects TRBV2 to TRBJ2-7; D is uncertain. The V gene lost 8 bases and the J gene lost 13 bases, with 24 bases spanning the gap. The CDR3 runs 13 residues. Germline V gene sequence: CDR1 SNHLY, CDR2 FYNNEI. CDR3 coding DNA: TGTGCCAGCGGTGGAAACCCGCAGTGGCGAAAATACTTC. Encoded protein: CASGGNPQWRKYF.

This rearrangement joins TRBV15 to TRBJ1-1; D remains ambiguous. Germline CDR1 is LNHNV and CDR2 is YYDKDF (reference sequence). The V end lost 4 bases, the J end lost 3 bases, and 15 bases lay between the germline ends. The CDR3 is 15 residues long. CDR3 in DNA: TGTGCCACCAGCACCCGTAGAGGCGAACACACTGAAGCTTTCTTT. Residues: CATSTRRGEHTEAFF.

The rearrangement links TRBV7-3 to TRBJ2-3; possible D gene TRBD2, 6 bases. Germline V gene data show CDR1 as SGHTA and CDR2 as FQGTGA. The CDR3 length is 13 residues. V was pared by 5 bases and J by 9 bases, with 15 bases between. The CDR3 here is CASSQTGDGTQYF. The CDR3 DNA is TGTGCCAGCAGCCAAACGGGGGACGGAACGCAGTATTTT.

The chain employs TRBV7-8 and TRBJ2-3; D is unresolved. Trimming pared 0 bases from V and 5 bases from J, leaving 12 bases between. This CDR3 has 15 amino acids. Germline values: CDR1 SGHVS, CDR2 FQNEAQ. The CDR3 bases are TGTGCCAGCAGCTTAGCCGACCCCCTGGGAGATACGCAGTATTTT. It is translated as CASSLADPLGDTQYF.

The genes are TRBV2 and TRBJ2-5; TRBD1 matches at 7 bases. Unmatched junction bases numbered 11, after V lost 8 bases and J lost 5 bases. CDR1 is SNHLY, CDR2 FYNNEI, per germline. CDR3 size: 14 residues. The CDR3, as DNA: TGTGCCAGCGGCCCGACAGGGAAAGCGGAGACCCAGTACTTC. Protein sequence: CASGPTGKAETQYF.

This chain links TRBV25-1 with TRBJ2-2, with 7 positions matching TRBD1. The CDR3 totals 14 residues. Trimming removed 7 bases from V and 7 bases from J; junction bases left unmatched: 9. Germline CDR1 is MGHDK and CDR2 is SYGVNS. The CDR3 reads CASIAKGASGELFF. The DNA of the CDR3 is TGTGCCAGCATCGCTAAGGGGGCTAGCGGGGAGCTGTTTTTT. Full variable domain (remainder filled in from reference TRBV25-1 and TRBJ2-2): EADIYQTPRYLVIGTGKKITLECSQTMGHDKMYWYQQDPGMELHLIHYSYGVNSTEKGDLSSESTVSRIRTEHFPLTLESARPSHTSQYLCASIAKGASGELFFGEGSRLTVL.

The chain links TRBV5-6 to TRBJ2-7; 7 bases map to TRBD2. The CDR3 is 15 amino acids. Germline assignment: CDR1 SGHDT and CDR2 YYEEEE. The J segment lost 5 bases and the V segment lost 2 bases, leaving 10 bases of the junction unmatched. Written as DNA, the CDR3 is TGTGCCAGCAGCTTCTATGGACTAGAGTGGGACGAGCAGTACTTC. It is translated as CASSFYGLEWDEQYF.

The chain carries TRBV7-9 and TRBJ2-2; 7 bases match TRBD1. The CDR3 sequence is 15 residues long. V shed 3 bases, J shed 5 bases, and the junction held 6 bases outside the gene matches. Per the germline V gene, CDR1 is SEHNR and CDR2 is FQNEAQ (reference sequence). In DNA form, the CDR3 reads TGTGCCAGCAGCTTGGGGGACAGTAGGACCGGGGAGCTGTTTTTT. Amino acid sequence: CASSLGDSRTGELFF.

The V call is TRBV7-9, the J call TRBJ2-5; D remains ambiguous. Germline V gene sequence: CDR1 SEHNR, CDR2 FQNEAQ (reference sequence). The CDR3 length is 15 residues. The V end lost 5 bases, the J end lost 5 bases, and 18 bases lay between the germline ends. The DNA of the CDR3 is TGTGCCAGCAGCCCCCGGGCCCAGCCCCAGGAGACCCAGTACTTC. This gives the protein CASSPRAQPQETQYF.

V and J are TRBV4-1 and TRBJ1-2, with a tentative D call TRBD1 (5 bases). Germline CDR1 is MGHRA and CDR2 is YSYEKL. The CDR3 has 13 amino acids. The V and J ends lost 4 bases and 5 bases respectively, with 11 bases between them. This CDR3 is CASSPDSRYGYTF. The CDR3 coding sequence is TGCGCCAGCAGCCCCGACAGTAGATATGGCTACACCTTC.

The CDR3 here is CASSYLEQGPRTEAFF. CDR3 coding DNA: TGTGCCAGCAGTTACCTCGAACAGGGGCCTAGAACTGAAGCTTTCTTT. The chain recombines TRBV6-5 with TRBJ1-1; 7 bases map to TRBD1. This CDR3 has 16 residues. The germline V gene encodes CDR1 MNHEY and CDR2 SVGAGI. Unmatched junction bases numbered 11, after V lost 2 bases and J lost 5 bases.

This chain uses TRBV7-9 with TRBJ2-7; the D is unclear. V lost 8 bases and J 2 bases, leaving 16 bases between the germline ends. In germline, CDR1 is SEHNR, CDR2 FQNEAQ (reference sequence). CDR3 size: 14 residues. The CDR3 is CASGHTTGTYEQYF. DNA for the CDR3: TGTGCCAGCGGCCATACGACTGGCACCTACGAGCAGTACTTC.

The rearrangement links TRBV2 to TRBJ1-2; 7 bases line up with TRBD1. The CDR3 consists of 12 residues. The germline CDR1 and CDR2 sequences are SNHLY and FYNNEI. Germline trimming cut 8 bases from V and 8 bases from J; bases unmatched to any gene: 8. This CDR3 reads CASGTGVGGYTF. The CDR3 DNA reads TGTGCCAGCGGCACAGGGGTAGGAGGCTACACCTTC.

The chain uses TRBV18 and TRBJ2-3; TRBD1 matches at 7 bases. There are 15 residues in the CDR3. J was trimmed by 1 base and V by 1 base; bases with no gene match: 2. Germline V gene sequence: CDR1 KGHSH, CDR2 LQKENI. CDR3 sequence: CASSPQTGRTDTQYF. The CDR3 nucleotides read TGTGCCAGCTCACCACAGACAGGGCGCACAGATACGCAGTATTTT.

The chain links TRBV7-6 to TRBJ1-5; 8 nucleotides match TRBD1. The V segment lost 1 base and the J segment 0 bases; nucleotides outside the gene matches: 5. Germline lookup yields CDR1 SGHVS and CDR2 FNYEAQ. This CDR3 is 17 amino acids long. Here the CDR3 reads CASSLGQGTRSNQPQHF. CDR3 nucleotides: TGTGCCAGCAGCTTAGGACAGGGGACGCGTAGCAATCAGCCCCAGCATTTT.

The rearrangement uses TRBV29-1 and TRBJ2-3, with 11 positions matching TRBD2. CDR3 length: 13 amino acids. The V gene's germline CDR1 is SQVTM and CDR2 ANQGSEA. Trimming removed 5 bases from V and 4 bases from J; junction bases left unmatched: 2. CDR3 in amino acids: CSVLAGGSDTQYF. Written as DNA, the CDR3 is TGCAGCGTTTTAGCGGGGGGGTCAGATACGCAGTATTTT.